The 26 T cell receptor beta chains below were found in one sample sequenced in a study of OX40 agonist ivuxolimab in advanced cancers. The protocol was immunoSEQ multiplex PCR, while the TCRdb copy is restricted to in-frame clones and leaves out a portion. The sample has approximately 68,000 clones, about 90% seen once. Specimen: CD4+ or CD8+ T cells sorted from blood, collected in a trial of the OX40 agonist ivuxolimab. Receptor source: an adult with an advanced solid tumor such as melanoma, head and neck, liver or kidney cancer.

The rearrangement uses TRBV28 and TRBJ2-1; the D gene could be TRBD1 or TRBD2 (7 bases each). Trimming cost V 0 bases and J 0 bases, with 12 bases left between them. Looked up from germline, CDR1 is MDHEN and CDR2 is SYDVKM. This CDR3 has 17 residues. This CDR3 is CASSLWAGGGSYNEQFF. In nucleotides, the CDR3 is TGTGCCAGCAGTTTATGGGCAGGGGGGGGCTCCTACAATGAGCAGTTCTTC.

J is TRBJ1-4 and V is TRBV5-4; TRBD1 matches 7 bases. CDR3 length: 15 amino acids. The trim removed 3 bases at V and 8 bases at J, leaving 10 bases unmatched. Per the germline V gene, CDR1 is SGHNT and CDR2 is YYREEE (reference sequence). In DNA form, the CDR3 reads TGTGCCAGCAGCTCATCGACAGGGAGTGGCGAAAAACTGTTTTTT. Its protein product is CASSSSTGSGEKLFF.

The rearrangement joins TRBV19 to TRBJ2-3, with D perhaps matching TRBD2 (5 bases). The CDR3 sequence is 13 residues long. Trimming cost V 4 bases and J 5 bases, with 10 bases left between them. Per the germline V gene, CDR1 is LNHDA and CDR2 is SQIVND (reference sequence). The CDR3 sequence is CASSNAGGDTQYF. The CDR3 bases are TGTGCCAGTAGTAATGCGGGTGGAGATACGCAGTATTTT.

On this clone: A read error may produce the germline difference seen at one junction end. The V call is TRBV5-6, the J call TRBJ2-3, with 7 nucleotides matching TRBD1. Germline V gives CDR1 SGHDT, CDR2 YYEEEE. This CDR3 has 18 amino acids. The chain's CDR3 is CASSYSTGVHSSTDMQYF. The DNA of the CDR3 is TGTGCCAGCAGCTACTCTACAGGGGTCCATTCTAGCACAGATATGCAGTATTTT. The whole variable domain, remainder taken from reference TRBV5-6 and TRBJ2-3, is DAGVTQSPTHLIKTRGQQVTLRCSPKSGHDTVSWYQQALGQGPQFIFQYYEEEERQRGNFPDRFSGHQFPNYSSELNVNALLLGDSALYLCASSYSTGVHSSTDMQYFGPGTRLTVL.

This clone was recorded once. The genes are TRBV6-5 and TRBJ2-7; D gene uncertain. From germline, CDR1 is MNHEY and CDR2 SVGAGI. V lost 5 bases and J 3 bases, leaving 14 bases between the germline ends. The CDR3 consists of 14 residues. CDR3 coding DNA: TGTGCCAGCAGTCAAATCGACACGGACTACGAGCAGTACTTC. This gives the protein CASSQIDTDYEQYF.

The gene calls are TRBV7-2 and TRBJ2-1; D is perhaps TRBD1 (6 bases). Germline loops: CDR1 SGHTA, CDR2 FQGNSA. The CDR3 runs 14 residues. V was clipped by 6 bases and J by 8 bases, with 17 bases between them. The CDR3 bases are TGTGCCAGCAGACGTAGGGGGTCTGGGGATGAGCAGTTCTTC. Translating gives CASRRRGSGDEQFF.

V and J are TRBV6-1 and TRBJ2-2, with D unresolved. This CDR3 has 11 residues. Germline V gene lookup returns CDR1 MNHNS and CDR2 SASEGT. The V gene lost 5 bases and the J gene lost 9 bases, with 7 bases spanning the gap. CDR3 region: CASSTGRELFF. As DNA, the CDR3 is TGTGCCAGCAGTACTGGGAGGGAGCTGTTTTTT.

This chain joins TRBV5-5 and TRBJ2-7; tentatively, D is TRBD1 (5 bases). The germline V gene encodes CDR1 SGHKS and CDR2 YYEKEE (reference sequence). V gave up 4 bases and J gave up 2 bases, with 13 bases separating them. This CDR3 contains 14 residues. In nucleotides, the CDR3 is TGTGCCAGCAGCCCACAGGCCTCGACCTACGAGCAGTACTTC. Translated, it gives CASSPQASTYEQYF.

The rearrangement uses TRBV28 and TRBJ1-5; TRBD1 aligns across 9 bases. Germline trimming cut 5 bases from V and 5 bases from J; bases unmatched to any gene: 4. Germline assignment: CDR1 MDHEN and CDR2 SYDVKM. The CDR3 has 14 residues. The CDR3 nucleotides read TGTGCCAGCAGTCCAACAGGGGGCTATCAGCCCCAGCATTTT. Its translation is CASSPTGGYQPQHF.

The rearrangement joins TRBV5-5 to TRBJ1-4; no reliable D call. The V gene's germline CDR1 is SGHKS and CDR2 YYEKEE (reference sequence). V was clipped by 4 bases and J by 8 bases, with 15 bases between them. The CDR3 runs to 14 residues. Written as DNA, the CDR3 is TGTGCCAGCAGCCTAGAATGGGGTAGCGAAAAACTGTTTTTT. This codes for CASSLEWGSEKLFF.

This chain links TRBV18 with TRBJ2-5, with 8 bases aligning to TRBD1. This CDR3 is built from 14 residues. Germline V CDR1 and CDR2: KGHSH, LQKENI. The J segment lost 5 bases and the V segment lost 4 bases, leaving 6 bases of the junction unmatched. The CDR3 here is CASSRQGTGETQYF. The CDR3 DNA reads as TGTGCCAGCTCACGACAGGGGACCGGGGAGACCCAGTACTTC.

The chain has TRBV28 and TRBJ2-1; D call uncertain. Germline V gene data show CDR1 as MDHEN and CDR2 as SYDVKM. This CDR3 comprises 15 residues. V was trimmed by 2 bases and J by 6 bases, leaving 14 bases between them. The DNA of the CDR3 is TGTGCCAGCAGTTTAACCCCCAGAGCGACCAATGAGCAGTTCTTC. Residues: CASSLTPRATNEQFF.

Note on this clone: Other nucleotide sequences in the sample specify the same CDR3. The V and J genes are TRBV5-1 and TRBJ2-2; 11 bases match TRBD1. The CDR3 sequence is 16 residues long. Germline assignment: CDR1 SGHRS and CDR2 YFSETQ. Trimming removed 3 bases from V and 4 bases from J; junction bases left unmatched: 5. CDR3 region: CASSSGDRGGTGELFF. The CDR3 nucleotides read TGCGCCAGCAGCTCGGGGGACAGGGGGGGCACCGGGGAGCTGTTTTTT.

The gene calls are TRBV7-2 and TRBJ1-2; D call uncertain. The CDR3 contains 12 residues. Trimming cost V 3 bases and J 4 bases, with 6 bases left between them. CDR1 and CDR2 from the germline V gene are SGHTA and FQGNSA. The CDR3 here is CASSFGSYGYTF. CDR3 DNA sequence: TGTGCCAGCAGCTTTGGTAGCTATGGCTACACCTTC.

This clone was found a few times. The chain uses TRBV6-5 and TRBJ1-3; the match to TRBD1 covers 7 bases. The CDR3 runs 15 residues. Germline assignment: CDR1 MNHEY and CDR2 SVGAGI. V was clipped by 5 bases and J by 0 bases; unmatched bases: 4. This CDR3 is CASSKQGYSGNTIYF. CDR3 DNA: TGTGCCAGCAGTAAACAGGGGTACTCTGGAAACACCATATATTTT.

This sequence joins TRBV6-5 and TRBJ2-7; D perhaps matches TRBD2 (6 bases). The CDR3 length is 15 residues. V lost 5 bases and J lost 0, with 14 bases in between. The germline V gene encodes CDR1 MNHEY and CDR2 SVGAGI. The CDR3 sequence is CASSPRRGGSYEQYF. CDR3 sequence (DNA): TGTGCCAGCAGTCCCCGCCGGGGAGGCTCCTACGAGCAGTACTTC.

The CDR3 DNA sequence: TGTGCCAGCAGTTTTGTGGGCAGTGTGGAAGTCCAGGGGCATTTCGGGGAGCTGTTTTTT. It translates to CASSFVGSVEVQGHFGELFF. The V call is TRBV27, the J call TRBJ2-2; D possibly corresponds to TRBD1 (6 bases). The CDR3 spans 20 residues. Per the germline V gene, CDR1 is MNHEY and CDR2 is SMNVEV (reference sequence). Trimming left V 3 bases short and J 7 bases short, with 30 bases between.

This chain joins TRBV5-4 and TRBJ2-3; 7 nucleotides match TRBD1. CDR3 length: 13 amino acids. Germline V CDR1 and CDR2: SGHNT, YYREEE (reference sequence). J gave up 6 bases and V 4 bases, and 5 bases lay outside the gene matches. CDR3 coding DNA: TGTGCCAGCAGCCGGGACAGCTCCGATACGCAGTATTTT. Amino acids: CASSRDSSDTQYF.

This clone was seen only once. The chain joins TRBV5-4 to TRBJ2-4; D may correspond to TRBD1 or TRBD2 (5 bases each). The CDR3 totals 16 residues. The V end lost 2 bases, the J end lost 0 bases, and 12 bases lay between the germline ends. CDR1 SGHNT and CDR2 YYREEE come from the germline V gene (reference sequence). CDR3 in DNA: TGTGCCAGCAGCTTTGGGGGTGGATTAGCCAAAAACATTCAGTACTTC. As protein: CASSFGGGLAKNIQYF. Complete variable domain (other parts from reference TRBV5-4 and TRBJ2-4): ETGVTQSPTHLIKTRGQQVTLRCSSQSGHNTVSWYQQALGQGPQFIFQYYREEENGRGNFPPRFSGLQFPNYSSELNVNALELDDSALYLCASSFGGGLAKNIQYFGAGTRLSVL.

The genes are TRBV19 and TRBJ2-3, with unresolved D. The V end was cut by 2 bases, the J end by 0 bases, with 12 bases between. Germline V gives CDR1 LNHDA, CDR2 SQIVND (reference sequence). There are 16 residues in the CDR3. CDR3 protein: CASSILPRLSTDTQYF. The CDR3 region has the DNA TGTGCCAGTAGTATACTCCCGAGACTTAGCACAGATACGCAGTATTTT.

The rearrangement uses TRBV7-6 and TRBJ1-5, with unresolved D. Germline V gene lookup returns CDR1 SGHVS and CDR2 FNYEAQ. Trimming cost V 2 bases and J 2 bases, with 4 bases left between them. CDR3 length: 13 residues. The CDR3 nucleotides are TGTGCCAGCAGCTTATCCGGCAATCAGCCCCAGCATTTT. Translating it yields CASSLSGNQPQHF. Full variable domain (outside the CDR3, taken from reference TRBV7-6 and TRBJ1-5): GAGVSQSPRYKVTKRGQDVALRCDPISGHVSLYWYRQALGQGPEFLTYFNYEAQQDKSGLPNDRFSAERPEGSISTLTIQRTEQRDSAMYRCASSLSGNQPQHFGDGTRLSIL.

V is TRBV10-3 and J is TRBJ2-2; 7 bases map to TRBD1. The CDR3 consists of 15 residues. In germline, CDR1 is ENHRY, CDR2 SYGVKD. With 6 bases clipped from V and 2 bases from J, the junction kept 6 bases outside the gene matches. The CDR3 DNA is TGTGCCATCAGCGAACAGGGGACAAACACCGGGGAGCTGTTTTTT. This translates into CAISEQGTNTGELFF.

This clone turned up a few times. The chain joins TRBV15 to TRBJ2-1; 11 nucleotides agree with TRBD2. The V and J ends lost 0 bases and 9 bases, in that order; junction bases with no gene match: 7. CDR1 is LNHNV, CDR2 YYDKDF, per germline (reference sequence). CDR3 length: 16 residues. CDR3 sequence reads: CATSRDELAGVGEQFF. The DNA for the CDR3 is TGTGCCACCAGCAGAGATGAACTAGCGGGAGTAGGTGAGCAGTTCTTC. Complete variable domain (other parts from reference TRBV15 and TRBJ2-1): DAMVIQNPRYQVTQFGKPVTLSCSQTLNHNVMYWYQQKSSQAPKLLFHYYDKDFNNEADTPDNFQSRRPNTSFCFLDIRSPGLGDTAMYLCATSRDELAGVGEQFFGPGTRLTVL.

This clone has a handful of counts. V is TRBV29-1 and J is TRBJ2-2, with D unresolved. Germline CDR1 and CDR2: SQVTM and ANQGSEA. The V and J ends lost 1 base and 0 bases respectively, with 6 bases between them. This CDR3 is built from 14 residues. CDR3 DNA sequence: TGCAGCGTTGAAGCTGGGCCGAACACCGGGGAGCTGTTTTTT. It specifies CSVEAGPNTGELFF.

On this clone: The sample carries other DNA sequences with the same CDR3. The V and J genes are TRBV14 and TRBJ2-7; D remains ambiguous. Germline V lookup: CDR1 SGHDN, CDR2 FVKESK. Trimming left V 1 base short and J 4 bases short, with 5 bases between. The CDR3 contains 12 residues. CDR3 protein: CASSQVEYEQYF. CDR3 coding DNA: TGTGCCAGCAGCCAAGTTGAATACGAGCAGTACTTC.

This chain uses TRBV7-9 with TRBJ2-3; no definite D call. The CDR3 sequence is 17 residues long. Germline CDR1 SEHNR, CDR2 FQNEAQ (reference sequence). The germline V and J ends were trimmed by 5 bases and 2 bases, with 20 bases remaining between them. Here the CDR3 reads CASSPRTATLPTDTQYF. The DNA of the CDR3 is TGTGCCAGCAGCCCACGGACGGCCACCTTACCCACAGATACGCAGTATTTT.